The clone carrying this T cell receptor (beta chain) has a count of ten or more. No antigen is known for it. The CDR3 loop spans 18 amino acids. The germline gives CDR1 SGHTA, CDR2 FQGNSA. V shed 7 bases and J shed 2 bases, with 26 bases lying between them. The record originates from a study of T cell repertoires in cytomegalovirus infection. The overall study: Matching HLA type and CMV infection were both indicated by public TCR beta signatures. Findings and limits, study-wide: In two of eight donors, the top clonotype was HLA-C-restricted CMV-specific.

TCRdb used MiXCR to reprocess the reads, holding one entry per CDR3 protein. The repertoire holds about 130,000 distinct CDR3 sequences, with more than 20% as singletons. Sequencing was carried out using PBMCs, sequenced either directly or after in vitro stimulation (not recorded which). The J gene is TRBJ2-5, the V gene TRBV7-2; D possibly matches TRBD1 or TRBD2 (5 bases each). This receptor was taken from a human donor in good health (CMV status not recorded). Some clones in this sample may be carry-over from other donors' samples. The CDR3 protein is CASTPESVRGGRQETQYF. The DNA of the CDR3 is TGTGCCAGCACCCCGGAAAGTGTTAGGGGCGGGCGGCAAGAGACCCAGTACTTC. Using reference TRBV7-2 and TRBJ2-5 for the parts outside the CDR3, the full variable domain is GAGVSQSPSNKVTEKGKDVELRCDPISGHTALYWYRQSLGQGLEFLIYFQGNSAPDKSGLPSDRFSAERTGGSVSTLTIQRTQQEDSAVYLCASTPESVRGGRQETQYFGPGTRLLVL.